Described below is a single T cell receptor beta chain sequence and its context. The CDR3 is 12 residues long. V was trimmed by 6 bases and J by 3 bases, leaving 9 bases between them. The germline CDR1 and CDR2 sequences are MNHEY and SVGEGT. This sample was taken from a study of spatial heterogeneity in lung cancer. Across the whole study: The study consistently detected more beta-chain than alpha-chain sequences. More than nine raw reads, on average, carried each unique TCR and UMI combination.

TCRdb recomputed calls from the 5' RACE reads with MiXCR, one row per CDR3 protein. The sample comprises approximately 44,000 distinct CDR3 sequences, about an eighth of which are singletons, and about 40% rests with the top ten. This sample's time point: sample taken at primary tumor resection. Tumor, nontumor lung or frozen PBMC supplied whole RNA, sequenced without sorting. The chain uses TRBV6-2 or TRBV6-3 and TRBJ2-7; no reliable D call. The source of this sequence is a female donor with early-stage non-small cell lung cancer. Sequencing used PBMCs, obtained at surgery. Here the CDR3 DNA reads TGTGCCAGCAGCCCAACCCACTACGAGCAGTACTTC. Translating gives CASSPTHYEQYF.